This T cell receptor (beta chain) appears in the sequencing data of a study of cytomegalovirus exposure and HLA in healthy donors. Findings of the study overall: A later analysis linked a missense DCLRE1C variant to TCR beta V- and J-gene trimming.

Both 60 Vbeta primers and 13 Jbeta primers went into the PCR. In the study's own analysis: Unique TCR beta chains numbered around 80 million in a later analysis, with roughly 11 million shared. TCRdb's table, derived via immunoSEQ multiplex PCR, lists solely in-frame clones and lacks some. That table gives V, J and clone size, and the DNA gave D and trimming. The data contain fewer than 150,000 clones, 70% to 80% of them singletons. The CDR3 covers 13 residues. V gave up 8 bases and J gave up 1 base; unmatched junction bases: 7. CDR1 is SQVTM and CDR2 is ANQGSEA in the germline V gene. With regard to this clone: Its antigen is currently unknown.

This receptor was identified in a male donor in good health and CMV-seronegative. The chain recombines TRBV29-1 with TRBJ1-1; 7 bases are a match to TRBD1. The specimen sequenced was PBMCs. The CDR3, as DNA: TGCAGCTCTTGGACAGGTGGGAACACTGAAGCTTTCTTT. It translates to CSSWTGGNTEAFF.